This T cell receptor beta chain comes out of a study of blood T cell repertoires in COVID-19. The assay was immunoSEQ multiplex PCR, and TCRdb's table has in-frame clones only and misses some. The top ten hold 6.5% of the sample, which has fewer than 200,000 clones, over 75% seen once. The CDR3 contains 14 residues. Trimming removed 1 base at V and 3 bases at J, with 9 bases between. The germline CDR1 and CDR2 sequences are SGHKS and YYEKEE (reference sequence). V and J are TRBV5-5 and TRBJ2-3; a weak D match, TRBD2 (5 bases). The sample comprised peripheral blood. The clonotype was recovered from a man in his 70s with active or convalescent COVID-19. In DNA, the CDR3 is TGTGCCAGCAGCTTGTTTGAGGGAACAGATACGCAGTATTTT. Translating gives CASSLFEGTDTQYF.